Each of the 30 T cell receptor beta chains below was sequenced from the same sample in a study of regulatory T cells in long-lasting Graves disease. Time point described: newly diagnosed GD, antithyroid drugs for less than 3 months. Scientists built the TCR library using RNA that was extracted from PBMCs. Building the TCR beta libraries relied on iRepertoire HTBI primers, and CDR3 regions underwent Arm-PCR. A single record per CDR3 protein comes from TCRdb applying MiXCR to the multiplex PCR reads. The table includes roughly 410,000 distinct CDR3 sequences, 14% to 15% detected once. The same specimen was also included in a second study, on T cells in Graves' hyperthyroidism and ophthalmopathy.

The input for sequencing was peripheral blood mononuclear cells (PBMCs), taken at new diagnosis, from a patient treated with antithyroid drugs. The receptors stem from a woman aged 40-49 years with Graves disease.

This clonotype was detected ten times or more. The chain combines TRBV7-9 with TRBJ2-5; D not resolved. The V and J ends lost 2 bases and 2 bases respectively, with 15 bases between them. The CDR3 spans 16 residues. Germline lookup yields CDR1 SEHNR and CDR2 FQNEAQ (reference sequence). Written as DNA, the CDR3 is TGTGCCAGCAGCTTATTGGGGTACGGAGATCAAGAGACCCAGTACTTC. It translates to CASSLLGYGDQETQYF. Filled out from reference TRBV7-9 and TRBJ2-5, the complete variable domain reads DTGVSQNPRHKITKRGQNVTFRCDPISEHNRLYWYRQTLGQGPEFLTYFQNEAQLEKSRLLSDRFSAERPKGSFSTLEIQRTEQGDSAMYLCASSLLGYGDQETQYFGPGTRLLVL.

The chain recombines TRBV3-1 with TRBJ2-4; no firm D call. V shed 1 base and J shed 9 bases, with 7 bases lying between them. Germline CDR1 and CDR2: LGHDT and YNNKEL (reference sequence). This CDR3 contains 12 residues. The chain's CDR3 is CASSQGASIQYF. The DNA of the CDR3 is TGTGCCAGCAGCCAAGGGGCGAGCATTCAGTACTTC.

This clonotype was seen repeatedly, ten times or more. The chain has TRBV2 and TRBJ2-2; D call uncertain. Germline loops: CDR1 SNHLY, CDR2 FYNNEI. V was cut by 3 bases and J by 8 bases, with 16 bases left in between. This CDR3 has 15 amino acids. Here the CDR3 reads CASSEVPGKQGELFF. The CDR3 nucleotides read TGTGCCAGCAGTGAGGTTCCAGGAAAGCAAGGGGAGCTGTTTTTT.

This clonotype was counted ten times or more. The chain joins TRBV11-1 to TRBJ2-1; possibly TRBD1 for D (5 bases). Trimming took off 6 bases at V and 4 bases at J, with 16 bases between the two ends. Germline assignment: CDR1 SGHAT and CDR2 FQDESV (reference sequence). This CDR3 region has 15 residues. The CDR3 region is CASRPPGSGYNEQFF. CDR3 DNA sequence: TGTGCCAGCAGACCTCCAGGGTCCGGGTACAATGAGCAGTTCTTC.

This clonotype was seen repeatedly, ten times or more. The chain uses TRBV27 and TRBJ1-6; weak D call: TRBD1 (5 bases). The CDR3 spans 15 residues. Germline V gives CDR1 MNHEY, CDR2 SMNVEV (reference sequence). V shed 3 bases and J shed 9 bases, with 15 bases lying between them. The CDR3 here is CASSFWDRPGSPLHF. The CDR3 region has the DNA TGTGCCAGCAGTTTCTGGGACCGGCCTGGTTCACCCCTCCACTTT.

This clonotype has more than one count but fewer than ten. J is TRBJ2-1 and V is TRBV28; 9 bases match TRBD2. V lost 2 bases to trimming and J lost 5 bases; unmatched junction nucleotides: 4. Germline V gene lookup returns CDR1 MDHEN and CDR2 SYDVKM. The CDR3 contains 15 residues. CDR3 protein: CASSLIAGAHNEQFF. The DNA for the CDR3 is TGTGCCAGCAGTTTAATAGCGGGAGCACACAATGAGCAGTTCTTC.

This clonotype has more than one count but fewer than ten. At one of its ends the junction is not consistent with the germline gene, which may arise from a read error. This chain connects TRBV11-2 to TRBJ2-1; D unclear. Germline V lookup: CDR1 SGHAT, CDR2 FQNNGV. This CDR3 has 11 amino acids. This CDR3 reads CASSLETRQIF. The DNA of the CDR3 is TGTGCCAGCAGCTTAGAAACACGGCAGATCTTC.

This sequence joins TRBV11-2 and TRBJ2-5; D might be TRBD1 (6 bases). Germline V CDR1 and CDR2: SGHAT, FQNNGV. V lost 5 bases to trimming and J lost 3 bases, with 10 bases between them. This CDR3 is built from 13 residues. CDR3 amino acids: CASSTGTKETQYF. CDR3 DNA sequence: TGTGCCAGCAGCACAGGGACAAAAGAGACCCAGTACTTC.

V gene TRBV12-5 combines with J gene TRBJ2-5, with D possibly being TRBD1 or TRBD2 (5 bases each). The CDR3 totals 13 residues. Trimming pared 5 bases from V and 5 bases from J, leaving 12 bases between. CDR1 and CDR2 (germline): LGHNT, FRNRAP. The CDR3: CASGLGAAETQYF. The CDR3 nucleotides read TGTGCTAGTGGTCTCGGGGCCGCGGAGACCCAGTACTTC.

This clonotype was detected ten times or more. This rearrangement joins TRBV5-1 to TRBJ2-3, with a tentative D call TRBD2 (5 bases). Deletions cut 0 bases from V and 0 bases from J, with 11 bases between. CDR1 and CDR2 (germline): SGHRS, YFSETQ. The CDR3 is made up of 16 amino acids. The CDR3 DNA sequence: TGCGCCAGCAGCTTGGGTAGCGCCCCTAGCACAGATACGCAGTATTTT. Its translation: CASSLGSAPSTDTQYF.

Remarks on this clonotype: This could be a read error, since a much larger clone is one nucleotide away. The V and J genes are TRBV6-1 and TRBJ1-5; D is ambiguous. The CDR3 has 14 residues. The germline V gene has CDR1 MNHNS and CDR2 SASEGT. CDR3 residues: CDSSTRGDYQPQHF. CDR3 sequence (DNA): TGTGACAGCTCCACCCGGGGAGATTATCAGCCCCAGCATTTT.

This chain joins TRBV18 and TRBJ2-2; TRBD2 is a possible D gene (5 bases). This CDR3 is built from 16 residues. V was pared by 0 bases and J by 9 bases, with 17 bases between. Germline V lookup: CDR1 KGHSH, CDR2 LQKENI. The CDR3 bases are TGTGCCAGCTCACCACCAGCGAGGCTAGCTACCTGGGAGCTGTTTTTT. As protein: CASSPPARLATWELFF.

This chain links TRBV27 with TRBJ2-1; 8 bases map to TRBD1. The CDR3 consists of 17 residues. The V gene end was trimmed by 1 base and the J gene end by 2 bases; junction bases not matched to a gene: 7. Germline values: CDR1 MNHEY, CDR2 SMNVEV (reference sequence). The CDR3 DNA is TGTGCCAGCAGTTTATTCGCAGGGGGCTCAGCCTACAATGAGCAGTTCTTC. It translates to CASSLFAGGSAYNEQFF.

This clonotype occurred many times. V gene TRBV12-3 or TRBV12-4 combines with J gene TRBJ2-3; D is ambiguous. The CDR3 covers 14 residues. Trimming cost V 3 bases and J 0 bases, with 7 bases left between them. CDR3 sequence: CASSFTASTDTQYF. The CDR3 DNA reads TGTGCCAGCAGTTTTACAGCTAGCACAGATACGCAGTATTTT.

This clonotype was counted many times. This rearrangement joins TRBV10-3 to TRBJ2-1; TRBD2 agrees at 9 bases. V was clipped by 3 bases and J by 5 bases; unmatched bases: 8. Germline CDR1 ENHRY, CDR2 SYGVKD. The CDR3 sequence is 16 residues long. The CDR3 spells CAISDRLAGSDNEQFF. The CDR3 DNA sequence: TGTGCCATCAGTGACCGTCTAGCGGGATCCGACAATGAGCAGTTCTTC.

This clonotype has a count of ten or more. The V gene is TRBV2, the J gene TRBJ2-7; 8 positions match TRBD1. V gave up 2 bases and J gave up 6 bases; unmatched junction bases: 9. Looked up from germline, CDR1 is SNHLY and CDR2 is FYNNEI. The CDR3 contains 15 residues. CDR3 in DNA: TGTGCCAGCAGTGAATGGACAGGGATGTCCGGCGAGCAGTACTTC. It specifies CASSEWTGMSGEQYF.

This clonotype was counted at least ten times. The chain couples TRBV7-2 to TRBJ1-1; possible D gene TRBD1, 5 bases. This CDR3 is built from 13 residues. CDR1 is SGHTA and CDR2 is FQGNSA in the germline V gene. V shed 7 bases and J shed 6 bases, with 15 bases lying between them. CDR3 nucleotides: TGTGCCAGCACCTCCCCCGGCAGGGCTGAAGCTTTCTTT. This gives the protein CASTSPGRAEAFF.

V usage is TRBV29-1 and J usage is TRBJ1-2; D gene ambiguous. The CDR3 runs to 12 residues. CDR1 SQVTM and CDR2 ANQGSEA come from the germline V gene. The germline V and J ends were trimmed by 4 bases and 3 bases, with 9 bases remaining between them. The CDR3 loop is CSVGEQDYGYTF. CDR3 DNA sequence: TGCAGCGTTGGTGAGCAAGACTATGGCTACACCTTC.

This clonotype was seen only a few times. The J gene is TRBJ2-2, the V gene TRBV10-2, with D perhaps given as TRBD1 or TRBD2 (6 bases each). The CDR3 runs to 15 residues. CDR1 is WSHSY and CDR2 is SAAADI in the germline V gene. Trimming took 7 bases from V and 5 from J, leaving 17 bases between them. CDR3 DNA sequence: TGCGCCAGCAAAGATCCGGGGGCAGGGACCGGGGAGCTGTTTTTT. This sequence encodes CASKDPGAGTGELFF.

This clonotype has at least ten counts. The chain uses TRBV18 and TRBJ2-1; 11 bases align to TRBD1. Germline CDR1 is KGHSH and CDR2 is LQKENI. This CDR3 is built from 14 residues. Trimming cost V 2 bases and J 8 bases; bases outside gene matches: 2. This CDR3 reads CASSPVDRGHEQFF. The CDR3 region has the DNA TGTGCCAGCTCACCAGTGGACAGGGGGCATGAGCAGTTCTTC.

In its sample, this clonotype was seen many times. Germline and junction disagree at one end, which may indicate a read error. This chain links TRBV11-2 with TRBJ2-7, with 15 positions matching TRBD2. CDR1 and CDR2 from the germline V gene are SGHAT and FQNNGV. The CDR3 spans 16 residues. Here the CDR3 DNA reads TGTACCAGCAGCTTAGGGACTAGCGGGGGGACCTACGAGCAGTACTTC. Translated, it gives CTSSLGTSGGTYEQYF.

This clonotype was seen at least ten times. V usage is TRBV28 and J usage is TRBJ2-5, with 7 bases fitting TRBD1. The length of the CDR3 is 16 residues. The germline CDR1 and CDR2 sequences are MDHEN and SYDVKM. V lost 6 bases to trimming and J lost 1 base; unmatched junction nucleotides: 11. CDR3 coding DNA: TGTGCCAGCAGCTTACGGACAGGAGTAATCCAAGAGACCCAGTACTTC. This sequence encodes CASSLRTGVIQETQYF.

The sample holds many counts of this clonotype. This chain connects TRBV7-2 to TRBJ2-1, with TRBD2 identical over 10 bases. V lost 3 bases to trimming and J lost 9 bases; unmatched junction nucleotides: 5. This CDR3 has 14 amino acids. The germline V gene has CDR1 SGHTA and CDR2 FQGNSA. The CDR3 DNA sequence: TGTGCCAGCAGCTTCATAGCGGGAGGCAGTGAGCAGTTCTTC. Its protein is CASSFIAGGSEQFF.

This clonotype came up many times. The chain combines TRBV2 with TRBJ2-5; no clear D. V gave up 3 bases and J gave up 3 bases, with 14 bases separating them. CDR1 and CDR2 (germline): SNHLY, FYNNEI. This CDR3 comprises 15 residues. The CDR3 is CASSDHFSSKETQYF. DNA for the CDR3: TGTGCCAGCAGTGATCATTTCAGTTCCAAAGAGACCCAGTACTTC.

The sample holds many counts of this clonotype. The chain combines TRBV29-1 with TRBJ2-1; 8 nucleotides agree with TRBD2. The germline gives CDR1 SQVTM, CDR2 ANQGSEA. This CDR3 contains 17 residues. Trimming removed 6 bases from V and 0 bases from J; junction bases left unmatched: 13. Written as DNA, the CDR3 is TGCAGCGTCCTATTTACTAGCGGCCAGAGCTCCTACAATGAGCAGTTCTTC. Residues: CSVLFTSGQSSYNEQFF.

This clonotype was picked up many times. The rearrangement joins TRBV2 to TRBJ2-1; 7 bases fit TRBD1. CDR3 length: 15 residues. The germline CDR1 and CDR2 sequences are SNHLY and FYNNEI. J was trimmed by 7 bases and V by 7 bases; bases with no gene match: 13. This chain's CDR3 is CASINRDSVLNEQFF. The CDR3 DNA follows: TGTGCCAGCATAAACCGGGACAGCGTTTTGAATGAGCAGTTCTTC.

A note on this clonotype: A much larger clone lies a single base off, so this may be a read error. The chain joins TRBV6-2 or TRBV6-3 to TRBJ2-5; 8 bases align to TRBD1. Losses at the gene ends were 0 bases for V and 9 bases for J; bases not matched to a gene: 9. This CDR3 comprises 15 residues. In germline, CDR1 is MNHEY, CDR2 SVGEGT. This CDR3 is CASSYSDRGREAQYF. For the CDR3, the DNA is TGTGCCAGCAGTTACTCAGACAGGGGAAGGGAGGCCCAGTACTTC.

This clonotype was counted ten times or more. The chain employs TRBV7-9 and TRBJ2-7, with D possibly being TRBD1 (6 bases). Germline-derived CDR1 and CDR2 are SEHNR and FQNEAQ (reference sequence). The CDR3 is made up of 14 amino acids. Trimming shortened V by 2 bases and J by 4 bases, and 12 bases separated the two germline ends. CDR3 bases: TGTGCCAGCAGCTTAAACGGCAGGGGTTACGAGCAGTACTTC. Its translation is CASSLNGRGYEQYF.

This clonotype came up many times. J is TRBJ2-2 and V is TRBV2, with 14 bases matching TRBD2. This CDR3 is built from 14 residues. From germline, CDR1 is SNHLY and CDR2 FYNNEI. Trimming at V came to 8 bases and at J to 6 bases, leaving 2 bases not matched to a gene. The CDR3, as DNA: TGTGCCAGCGGGGGACTAGCGGGAGCCGGGGAGCTGTTTTTT. This codes for CASGGLAGAGELFF.

Points on this clonotype: It may be a read error: a sequence one base away is much more abundant. The chain combines TRBV5-4 with TRBJ2-7; perhaps TRBD1 as D (6 bases). Between the trimmed V and J ends, which lost 4 bases and 0 bases, there was a span of 8 bases. The CDR3 runs 13 residues. In germline, CDR1 is SGHNT, CDR2 YYREEE (reference sequence). Here the CDR3 reads CASSRDNSYEQYF. The CDR3 DNA is TGTGCCAGCAGCCGGGACAACTCCTACGAGCAGTACTTC. The full variable domain, in which reference TRBV5-4 and TRBJ2-7 provide the parts outside the CDR3, is ETGVTQSPTHLIKTRGQQVTLRCSSQSGHNTVSWYQQALGQGPQFIFQYYREEENGRGNFPPRFSGLQFPNYSSELNVNALELDDSALYLCASSRDNSYEQYFGPGTRLTVT.